This T cell receptor beta chain was sequenced in a study of cytomegalovirus exposure and HLA in healthy donors (dated by TCRdb to about 2017). About the full investigation: An earlier analysis of some 600 of the donors reported 276 Gb of sequence data and 95 million to 120 million unique TCR beta sequences obtained from some 170 million T cells. About 300 gigabases of sequencing data and 75 million to 85 million unique TCR sequences made up an early release that covered 640 HLA-typed donors. Of the approximately 400 genotyped donors, around 81% fell in the genetic ancestry cluster associated with self-reported Caucasian donors. The study was designed to test whether signatures of past pathogen exposure could be identified by cataloging public T cell receptors. The study profiled the T cell repertoires of hundreds of subjects by immunosequencing and related them to cytomegalovirus serostatus. A separate validation cohort of roughly 110 different subjects was used in addition to the approximately 670-subject first cohort. To predict cytomegalovirus infection status, the study combined high-throughput TCR immunosequencing, statistical association of individual TCRs with disease status, and machine learning. To study patterns of TCR occurrence, a later analysis re-analyzed previously published TCR beta repertoires from 600 to 750 donors and added high-resolution HLA genotyping. In the later analysis, no new phenotypic data were used to find candidate immune exposures; instead, reliance was placed on TCR beta sequences and their occurrence across donors. An earlier analysis of approximately 630 of the donors applied high-throughput TCR beta sequencing to assess whether each TCR beta V gene segment acted as functional or pseudogenic. Donor age, sex, ethnicity and CMV serostatus were compiled together with the repertoire data. A later genetic analysis used genome-wide SNP genotypes for about three fifths of the 666 donors, treating that subset as a discovery cohort. All discovery cohort repertoires had been generated on a single sequencing platform. Both class I and class II loci were covered by HLA typing, at four-digit resolution. Typing coverage differed by locus: A, B, C, DRB1 and DQB1 were typed in roughly 620-630 donors, DQA1 in around 500, DPA1 in 600 to 610, and DPB1 in roughly 470. A few DR-DQ haplotypes were treated as single units for association and clustering because of strong linkage in the cohort. On average, roughly 200,000 unique TCR beta nucleotide sequences were sequenced per donor among some 430 genotyped donors of the cohort, with roughly 20% of those sequences being non-productive.

Points the paper makes about the study in general: The cohort was sequenced for TCR beta chains only, and without alpha or paired-chain data the features that could be detected were limited. Compared with equally common non-associated chains, HLA-associated TCR beta chains in a later analysis were more clonally expanded and had lower generation probabilities. Some IMGT-functional V segments, including TRBV6-2 and TRBV6-3, could not be distinguished by the 87-base-pair reads and were therefore excluded. Specific HLA alleles were associated with 15,000 to 20,000 TCR beta sequences at a false discovery rate of 0.05 in a later analysis. The earlier analysis of nearly 600 of the donors excluded roughly 16 rarely observed V segments, including chromosome 9 orphons, because counts were too low. It was suggested by the authors that the approach could potentially be generalized to other disease states and immunological phenotypes. In vitro tests confirmed that a few of the cytomegalovirus-associated TCR beta chains recognize cytomegalovirus antigens. In both the original and validation cohorts, the classifier was reported to diagnose cytomegalovirus status with high specificity and sensitivity. Correlated functional status among segregating V segments might be attributable to linkage disequilibrium, but an unknown experimental factor could not be ruled out. A further reported finding was that TCR beta sequences accurately predicted the HLA-A and HLA-B alleles for most subjects in the first cohort. Assigning TCR associations to individual alleles was difficult when HLA alleles, especially DR and DQ, strongly co-occurred. An association between a missense DCLRE1C variant and V-gene and J-gene trimming of TCR beta chains was found in a later genetic analysis and replicated in an independent cohort. In an earlier analysis of 587 of the donors, most TCR beta V segments appeared in productive rearrangements about 87% or about 30% of the time, broadly matching IMGT annotations. The study gave a list of some 150 TCR beta chains associated with cytomegalovirus. Roughly uniform sequencing depth across donors was assumed in presence/absence analyses, although this assumption may not hold. While some public TCRs were present in many individuals, most TCR sequences turned up only very rarely across donors. Because HLA typing was missing for some donors at each locus, association tests included only the typed subset. The only immune exposure information available for the cohort was CMV serostatus. According to a later analysis, most CMV-associated TCR beta chains appeared to be HLA-restricted, and the HLA associations seemed to be driven largely by CMV exposure. In a later analysis, the rate of TCR association differed among HLA loci, with DRB1 alleles having the most associated TCRs and HLA-C alleles having the fewest. In a later genetic analysis, fewer N-insertions in productive TCRs were reported among donors in an Asian-associated ancestry cluster than the approximately 710-donor mean. A later analysis reported that several top co-occurrence clusters appeared linked to parvovirus B19, influenza, CMV and Epstein-Barr virus. The sequencing pipeline was judged likely to have produced a cluster of highly shared sequence variants as a technical artifact.

About this clone: Its antigen has not been determined. Qualities for individual bases were not recorded, and no much larger clone is one base off.

Receptor amplification or capture employed the immunoSEQ multiplex PCR assay. A mixture of 60 forward primers for TCR Vbeta segments and 13 reverse primers for TCR Jbeta segments was used in the multiplex PCR. The CDR3 region of rearranged TCR beta genes was amplified from genomic DNA with a multiplex PCR assay. Amplified TCR beta libraries were sequenced as 87-base-pair reads on the Illumina HiSeq System. The authors' analysis ran thus. Across the 700 or so repertoires, a later analysis counted approximately 83 million unique TCR beta chains, around 11 million of which were shared by at least two donors. To remove PCR and sequencing errors, raw reads were error-corrected and collapsed into unique sequences using a nearest-neighbor algorithm that merged closely related sequences. V, D and J gene segments were assigned by aligning CDR3 sequences to IMGT reference sequences. For a sequence to be retained, a match of at least six nucleotides to both a V gene segment and a J gene segment was required. A rearrangement counted as productive if the CDR3 had no stop codons and remained in frame with V and J, and every other rearrangement counted as non-productive. Following IMGT convention, CDR3 was defined as the stretch from the second conserved V-encoded cysteine to the conserved J-encoded phenylalanine. In an earlier analysis of roughly 610 of the donors, sequences lacking an unambiguous match to a single V gene segment were excluded. An earlier analysis of approximately 590 of the donors classified V segments as functional when productive rearrangements were above 56.7% and as segregating when the standard deviation between donors was above 5%. A statistical classification framework was developed to diagnose cytomegalovirus status using the catalog of TCR beta chain sequences. A later analysis assigned V and J genes by comparing TCR nucleotide sequences with IMGT/GENE-DB human TR gene sequences. In a later analysis, CDR3 sequences and most-parsimonious VDJ recombination scenarios were assigned using the TCRdist pipeline. In a later analysis, every TCR beta chain was defined by the combination of its CDR3 amino acid sequence and its V-gene family, and reads without a unique V-gene family were dropped. A later analysis removed 600 or so highly shared, low-generation-probability nucleotide sequences to deal with suspected cross-contamination and a sequencing artifact. For each public chain, a later analysis derived a clonal expansion index from normalized ranks of inferred template counts within each repertoire. A later analysis computed generation probabilities with a VDJ recombination model fitted to out-of-frame rearrangements, and checked the results against IGoR. In a later analysis, TCR-TCR, TCR-HLA and TCR-CMV co-occurrence was scored with hypergeometric tests, and a repertoire-size bias correction was applied to TCR pairs. To estimate false discovery rates, a later analysis permuted the HLA or CMV assignments 20 times. In a later analysis, co-occurring TCRs were grouped with DBSCAN, and TCRdist sequence similarity was added when clustering was performed within HLA-allele-positive subsets. For co-occurrence clustering, repertoires with fewer than 30,000 or more than 120,000 public chains were excluded, along with a handful of repertoires with anomalous nucleotide sharing. TCRdb provides this immuneACCESS table in a form limited to in-frame rearrangements. Some clones are lacking; in checked studies, under half of them reflect an unresolved V gene, and why the rest are absent is not known. The DNA was the basis for D and trimming; V, J and clone size are from that table. For this sample the table gives 130,000 to 150,000 clones, of which about 82% were detected only once. Around 4.5% of the sample comes from the top ten.

In total, more than 500 healthy bone marrow donors made up the cohort. At the time of sampling, all cohort members were nominally healthy, though unrecorded immune exposures were likely present. The donor tested CMV seropositive and was one of the 289 seropositive cohort members. A peripheral blood sample was collected from each donor, and TCR beta sequencing was performed on peripheral blood mononuclear cells. Genomic DNA was extracted from the blood cell samples with the Qiagen DNeasy Blood Extraction Kit. The CDR3 numbers 16 residues from cysteine through phenylalanine. Only the CDR3 DNA stays, 48 bases, in frame from base 1. V is pruned by 0 bases and J by 3 bases, leaving 11 bases of the junction without a gene match. CDR1 and CDR2 were assigned from the germline V gene (reference sequence) as GTSNPN and SVGIG.

This sequence originates from a woman in her 40s in good health and CMV-seropositive. The sample comprised PBMCs. Here the chain combines TRBV30 and TRBJ2-7; 7 central nucleotides agree with TRBD1. CDR3 sequence: CAWSVTGQVRNYEQYF. At the DNA level, the sequence is TGTGCCTGGAGTGTTACAGGACAGGTGAGAAACTACGAGCAGTACTTC.